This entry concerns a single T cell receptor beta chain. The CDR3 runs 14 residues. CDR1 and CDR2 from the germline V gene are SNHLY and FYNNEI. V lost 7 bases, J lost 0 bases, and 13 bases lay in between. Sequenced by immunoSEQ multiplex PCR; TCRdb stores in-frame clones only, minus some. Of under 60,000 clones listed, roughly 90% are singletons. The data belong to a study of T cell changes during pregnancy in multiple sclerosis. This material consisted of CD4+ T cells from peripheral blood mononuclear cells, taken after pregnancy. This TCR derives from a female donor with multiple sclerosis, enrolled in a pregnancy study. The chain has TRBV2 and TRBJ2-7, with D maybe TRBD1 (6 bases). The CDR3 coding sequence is TGTGCCAGCATTTCGAACAGGGTCTCCTACGAGCAGTACTTC. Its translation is CASISNRVSYEQYF.